One and the same sample provided the 27 T cell receptor beta chains below, sequenced in a study of cytomegalovirus exposure and HLA in healthy donors. PCR primers comprised 60 Vbeta and 13 Jbeta primers. Data came from immunoSEQ multiplex PCR; TCRdb stores just in-frame clones and leaves some out. This table has roughly 160,000 clones, 77% appearing once. Sequences were obtained from PBMCs. These TCRs come from a woman aged 30 to 39 in good health and CMV-seronegative.

The genes are TRBV6-4 and TRBJ2-1; 9 nucleotides align to TRBD2. Germline V gives CDR1 MRHNA, CDR2 SNTAGT. V dropped 0 bases and J dropped 0; count of bases not matched to a gene: 0. CDR3 length: 16 residues. CDR3 residues: CASSDSSGGSYNEQFF. The DNA of the CDR3 is TGTGCCAGCAGTGACTCTAGCGGGGGCTCCTACAATGAGCAGTTCTTC.

V and J are TRBV6-1 and TRBJ2-7; D gene uncertain. Trimming removed 5 bases from V and 4 bases from J, with 9 bases in between. Germline CDR1 and CDR2: MNHNS and SASEGT. This CDR3 contains 12 residues. CDR3 coding DNA: TGTGCCAGCAGTCCCTCCAGGTACGAGCAGTACTTC. This gives the protein CASSPSRYEQYF.

This clone occurred a few times. The chain links TRBV4-3 to TRBJ1-5; no clear D gene. The length of the CDR3 is 15 residues. Germline CDR1 LGHNA, CDR2 YSLEER. Trimming pared 0 bases from V and 6 bases from J, leaving 12 bases between. Here the CDR3 reads CASSQDRSGGQPQHF. The CDR3, as DNA: TGCGCCAGCAGCCAAGATCGGTCCGGCGGTCAGCCCCAGCATTTT.

The rearrangement uses TRBV19 and TRBJ1-2, with 8 bases lining up with TRBD1. Germline V CDR1 and CDR2: LNHDA, SQIVND (reference sequence). The CDR3 runs to 17 residues. With 6 bases clipped from V and 3 bases from J, the junction kept 15 bases outside the gene matches. For the CDR3, the DNA is TGTGCCAGTAGACTCTACAGGACAGGGCCAGGGGACTATGGCTACACCTTC. It yields the protein CASRLYRTGPGDYGYTF.

This chain joins TRBV11-2 and TRBJ2-2, with a weak D call TRBD2 (6 bases). Looked up from germline, CDR1 is SGHAT and CDR2 is FQNNGV. The CDR3 is made up of 15 amino acids. The V end lost 2 bases, the J end lost 6 bases, and 13 bases lay between the germline ends. In DNA, the CDR3 is TGTGCCAGCAGCTTAACCCTCCGGGGGTCCGGGGAGCTGTTTTTT. As protein: CASSLTLRGSGELFF.

The gene calls are TRBV27 and TRBJ2-7; TRBD2 agrees at 12 bases. J lost 3 bases, V lost 0 bases, and 3 bases had no gene match. The CDR3 has 16 residues. CDR1 and CDR2 from the germline V gene are MNHEY and SMNVEV (reference sequence). CDR3 amino acids: CASSLSGLAGIYEQYF. CDR3 coding DNA: TGTGCCAGCAGTTTATCCGGACTAGCGGGGATCTACGAGCAGTACTTC.

This chain uses TRBV14 with TRBJ2-3; D may be TRBD2 (6 bases). V shed 1 base and J shed 8 bases, with 13 bases lying between them. The germline gives CDR1 SGHDN, CDR2 FVKESK. This CDR3 region has 14 residues. DNA of the CDR3: TGTGCCAGCAGCCAAGTATCTAGCGACGGTACGCAGTATTTT. Amino acid sequence: CASSQVSSDGTQYF.

The chain has TRBV29-1 and TRBJ1-1; unclear D gene. The CDR3 runs 13 residues. The V end lost 7 bases, the J end lost 0 bases, and 12 bases lay between the germline ends. Germline CDR1 reads SQVTM; CDR2 reads ANQGSEA. As DNA, the CDR3 is TGCAGCGCGGGAGAGGCTATGAACACTGAAGCTTTCTTT. Protein: CSAGEAMNTEAFF.

V and J are TRBV10-3 and TRBJ1-1; maybe TRBD1 (6 bases). V was trimmed by 7 bases and J by 2 bases, leaving 17 bases between them. This CDR3 has 15 residues. Germline V gene sequence: CDR1 ENHRY, CDR2 SYGVKD. The CDR3 sequence: CAITSSGVGNTEAFF. The DNA for the CDR3 is TGTGCCATCACCTCATCAGGGGTCGGCAACACTGAAGCTTTCTTT.

CDR3 coding DNA: TGTGCCAACTCTCGGGACAGGGGAGACTACGAGCAGTACTTC. The encoded protein is CANSRDRGDYEQYF. The rearrangement links TRBV10-3 to TRBJ2-7, with 10 bases fitting TRBD1. The length of the CDR3 is 14 residues. The trim removed 10 bases at V and 3 bases at J, leaving 9 bases unmatched. Per the germline V gene, CDR1 is ENHRY and CDR2 is SYGVKD.

In regard to this clone: A junction boundary mismatches the germline segment, possibly from a read error. This chain uses TRBV7-9 with TRBJ2-7; D not certain. Germline assignment: CDR1 SEHNR and CDR2 FQNEAQ (reference sequence). This CDR3 has 12 amino acids. The CDR3 protein is CSSSLGRSRSDF. CDR3 coding DNA: TGTTCCAGCAGCTTAGGACGGAGCCGGTCGGACTTC.

The chain recombines TRBV4-3 with TRBJ1-3; D may be TRBD1 (5 bases). The CDR3 spans 14 residues. Trimming pared 1 base from V and 5 bases from J, leaving 9 bases between. CDR1 LGHNA and CDR2 YSLEER come from the germline V gene. CDR3 region: CASSQVKGRNTIYF. CDR3 coding DNA: TGCGCCAGCAGCCAAGTGAAGGGGAGAAACACCATATATTTT.

V gene TRBV4-2 combines with J gene TRBJ2-2, with 12 nucleotides matching TRBD2. Trimming took 1 base from V and 6 from J; bases not matched to a gene: 0. CDR1 is LGHNA and CDR2 is YNFKEQ in the germline V gene. The CDR3 is 15 amino acids. The CDR3 DNA reads as TGTGCCAGCAGCCAAGGACTAGCGGGAGCCGGGGAGCTGTTTTTT. This sequence encodes CASSQGLAGAGELFF.

V is TRBV9 and J is TRBJ1-1; D unclear. Trimming shortened V by 4 bases and J by 1 base, and 11 bases separated the two germline ends. The CDR3 loop spans 14 amino acids. CDR1 and CDR2 from the germline V gene are SGDLS and YYNGEE. CDR3 protein: CASSSQHANTEAFF. In DNA, the CDR3 is TGTGCCAGCAGCTCCCAACACGCGAACACTGAAGCTTTCTTT.

V usage is TRBV6-1 and J usage is TRBJ2-7; 9 nucleotides match TRBD1. Germline V gene lookup returns CDR1 MNHNS and CDR2 SASEGT. The CDR3 length is 17 residues. The junction had 12 bases not matched to a gene; V was cut back by 6 bases and J by 0 bases. The chain's CDR3 is CASSERTGATYSYEQYF. CDR3 bases: TGTGCCAGCAGCGAAAGGACAGGGGCCACCTACTCCTACGAGCAGTACTTC.

Regarding this clone: Relative to the germline gene, one junction end is altered; a read error may explain this. This chain links TRBV7-9 with TRBJ1-2, with TRBD1 matching over 8 bases. Looked up from germline, CDR1 is SEHNR and CDR2 is FQNEAQ (reference sequence). The CDR3 runs 13 residues. The chain's CDR3 is CASSVDRVGGYPF. CDR3 DNA: TGTGCCAGCAGCGTGGACAGGGTTGGTGGCTACCCCTTC.

This clone showed up just a few times. V is TRBV18 and J is TRBJ2-7; TRBD2 agrees at 11 bases. CDR1 is KGHSH, CDR2 LQKENI, per germline. This CDR3 spans 15 amino acids. V dropped 3 bases and J dropped 6; count of bases not matched to a gene: 7. In DNA form, the CDR3 reads TGTGCCAGCTCACCGCCTACTAGCGGGAGAACCGAGCAGTACTTC. This translates into CASSPPTSGRTEQYF.

The gene calls are TRBV6-1 and TRBJ2-3; D is perhaps TRBD1 (6 bases). Trimming removed 2 bases at V and 0 bases at J, with 9 bases between. Germline values: CDR1 MNHNS, CDR2 SASEGT. The CDR3 has 15 residues. The DNA of the CDR3 is TGTGCCAGCAGTGAATCTACAGGGAGCACAGATACGCAGTATTTT. It codes for CASSESTGSTDTQYF.

This clone was observed a single time. The chain uses TRBV27 and TRBJ2-3; 8 nucleotides line up with TRBD2. Germline V lookup: CDR1 MNHEY, CDR2 SMNVEV (reference sequence). CDR3 length equals 15 residues. After removal of 3 bases from V and 4 bases from J, the junction contained 6 bases not matched to a gene. The CDR3 sequence: CASSFTGGPSDTQYF. As DNA, the CDR3 is TGTGCCAGCAGTTTTACGGGAGGGCCTTCAGATACGCAGTATTTT.

The chain joins TRBV4-1 to TRBJ1-1, with unresolved D. The CDR3 contains 13 residues. Germline lookup yields CDR1 MGHRA and CDR2 YSYEKL. Trimming cost V 4 bases and J 5 bases, with 11 bases left between them. The CDR3 bases are TGCGCCAGCAGCCCGACTGTTTGGACTGAAGCTTTCTTT. Protein sequence: CASSPTVWTEAFF.

The J gene is TRBJ1-2, the V gene TRBV9, with D possibly matching TRBD1 (5 bases). Trimming removed 2 bases from V and 7 bases from J, with 9 bases in between. Germline V lookup: CDR1 SGDLS, CDR2 YYNGEE. CDR3 length: 12 amino acids. The CDR3 loop reads CASSVPGFGYTF. The CDR3 DNA reads TGTGCCAGCAGCGTCCCAGGGTTTGGCTACACCTTC.

This clone has more than one count but fewer than ten. The V call is TRBV5-4, the J call TRBJ1-1, with D perhaps TRBD1 (5 bases). This CDR3 is 13 amino acids long. Germline loops: CDR1 SGHNT, CDR2 YYREEE (reference sequence). The ends were cut back, 0 bases at V and 3 bases at J, with 6 bases in the middle. The CDR3 DNA sequence: TGTGCCAGCAGCTTGGTGACAGACACTGAAGCTTTCTTT. This encodes CASSLVTDTEAFF.

V gene TRBV19 combines with J gene TRBJ2-5; weak D call: TRBD2 (6 bases). The CDR3 sequence is 13 residues long. Germline CDR1 is LNHDA and CDR2 is SQIVND (reference sequence). Trimming removed 4 bases from V and 5 bases from J, with 11 bases in between. The CDR3: CASSTPLAETQYF. As DNA, the CDR3 is TGTGCCAGTAGTACTCCTCTAGCGGAGACCCAGTACTTC.

In this sample, this clone turned up once. The chain carries TRBV11-2 and TRBJ1-1; a possible D gene is TRBD1 (6 bases). CDR1 and CDR2 (germline): SGHAT, FQNNGV. Trimming stripped 2 bases from V and 6 bases from J, with 13 bases between. This CDR3 contains 14 residues. The CDR3 nucleotides read TGTGCCAGCAGCTTACGCAGGGGAGTCGCTGAAGCTTTCTTT. It translates to CASSLRRGVAEAFF.

The gene calls are TRBV28 and TRBJ1-2; 7 nucleotides match TRBD1. This CDR3 is 14 amino acids long. Germline values: CDR1 MDHEN, CDR2 SYDVKM. V shed 8 bases, J shed 4 bases, and the junction held 10 bases outside the gene matches. In DNA, the CDR3 is TGTGCCAGCCACACCGGGACAGTTTTCTATGGCTACACCTTC. It yields the protein CASHTGTVFYGYTF.

Concerning this clone itself: Within the sample, other DNA sequences also encode this same CDR3. V and J are TRBV29-1 and TRBJ2-3, with 7 positions matching TRBD2. Germline V gene sequence: CDR1 SQVTM, CDR2 ANQGSEA. J lost 2 bases, V lost 6 bases, and 5 bases had no gene match. This CDR3 spans 13 amino acids. The CDR3 DNA reads as TGCAGCGTCGCGCTAGCGGCCACAGATACGCAGTATTTT. Residues: CSVALAATDTQYF.

In its sample, this clone was seen once. The CDR3: CASSARDQGNEQFF. In DNA, the CDR3 is TGTGCCAGCAGCGCGCGGGACCAAGGCAATGAGCAGTTCTTC. The chain combines TRBV9 with TRBJ2-1, with D perhaps TRBD2 (6 bases). CDR3 length: 14 amino acids. Trimming removed 3 bases at V and 6 bases at J, with 13 bases between. Germline values: CDR1 SGDLS, CDR2 YYNGEE.